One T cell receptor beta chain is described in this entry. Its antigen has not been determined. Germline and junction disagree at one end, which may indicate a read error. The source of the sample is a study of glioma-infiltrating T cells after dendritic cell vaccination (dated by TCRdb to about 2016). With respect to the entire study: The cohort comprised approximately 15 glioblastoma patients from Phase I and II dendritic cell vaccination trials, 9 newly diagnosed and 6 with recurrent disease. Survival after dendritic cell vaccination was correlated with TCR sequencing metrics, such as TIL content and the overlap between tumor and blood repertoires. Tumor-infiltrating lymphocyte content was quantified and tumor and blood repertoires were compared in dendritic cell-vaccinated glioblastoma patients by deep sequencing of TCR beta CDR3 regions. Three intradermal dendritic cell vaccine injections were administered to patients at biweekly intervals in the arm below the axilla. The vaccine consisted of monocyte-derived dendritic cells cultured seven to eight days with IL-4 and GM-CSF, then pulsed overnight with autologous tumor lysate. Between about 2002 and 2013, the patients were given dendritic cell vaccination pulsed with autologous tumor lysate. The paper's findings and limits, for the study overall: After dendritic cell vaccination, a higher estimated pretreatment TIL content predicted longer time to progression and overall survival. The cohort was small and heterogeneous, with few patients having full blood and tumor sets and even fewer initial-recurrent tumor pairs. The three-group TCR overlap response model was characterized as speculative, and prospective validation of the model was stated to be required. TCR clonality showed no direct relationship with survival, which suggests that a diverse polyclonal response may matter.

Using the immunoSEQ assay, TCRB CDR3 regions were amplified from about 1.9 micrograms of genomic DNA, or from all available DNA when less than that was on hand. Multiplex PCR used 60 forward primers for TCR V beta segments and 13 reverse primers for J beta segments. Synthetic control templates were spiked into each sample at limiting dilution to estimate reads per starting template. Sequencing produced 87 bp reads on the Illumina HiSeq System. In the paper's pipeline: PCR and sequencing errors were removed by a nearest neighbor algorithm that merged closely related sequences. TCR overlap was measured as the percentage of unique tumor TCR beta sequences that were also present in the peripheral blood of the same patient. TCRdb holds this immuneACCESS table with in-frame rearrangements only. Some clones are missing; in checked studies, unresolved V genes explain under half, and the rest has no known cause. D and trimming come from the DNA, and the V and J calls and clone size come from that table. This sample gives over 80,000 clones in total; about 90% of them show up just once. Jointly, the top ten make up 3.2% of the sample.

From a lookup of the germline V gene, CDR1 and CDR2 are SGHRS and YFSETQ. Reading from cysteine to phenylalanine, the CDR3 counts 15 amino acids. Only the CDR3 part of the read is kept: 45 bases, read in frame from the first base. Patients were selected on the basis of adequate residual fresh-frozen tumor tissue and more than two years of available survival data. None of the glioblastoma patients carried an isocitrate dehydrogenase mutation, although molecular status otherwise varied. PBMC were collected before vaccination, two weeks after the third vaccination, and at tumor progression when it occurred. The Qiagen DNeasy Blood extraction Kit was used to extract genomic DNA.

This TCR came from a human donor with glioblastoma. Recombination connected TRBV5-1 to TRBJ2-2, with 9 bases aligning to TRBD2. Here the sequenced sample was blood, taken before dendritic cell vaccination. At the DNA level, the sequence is TGCGCCAGCTACAGCGGGGGGACGAACACCAGGGAGCTGTTTTTT. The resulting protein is CASYSGGTNTRELFF.